The 13 T cell receptor beta chains listed next were all sequenced from one sample in a study of blood T cell repertoires in COVID-19. The protocol was immunoSEQ multiplex PCR, while the TCRdb copy is restricted to in-frame clones and leaves out a portion. The sample consists of around 190,000 clones, 80% to 90% of them appearing once. Sequencing was carried out using PBMCs or T cells enriched from blood (not recorded which). The receptors stem from a man aged 35-49 years who had recovered from COVID-19.

The CDR3 coding sequence is TGTGCCAGCTCACTGACTAGTACCTACGAGCAGTACTTC. Protein sequence: CASSLTSTYEQYF. The chain joins TRBV18 to TRBJ2-7; TRBD2 might be the D (6 bases). CDR1 and CDR2 (germline): KGHSH, LQKENI. The CDR3 sequence is 13 residues long. V lost 4 bases and J lost 2, with 9 bases in between.

V is TRBV4-1 and J is TRBJ2-2; TRBD2 might be the D (7 bases). V was shortened by 0 bases and J by 5 bases, with 10 bases between the two germline ends. This CDR3 contains 15 residues. Germline V gene data show CDR1 as MGHRA and CDR2 as YSYEKL. CDR3 in DNA: TGCGCCAGCAGCCAAGAAGGGGGGGCAACCGGGGAGCTGTTTTTT. This encodes CASSQEGGATGELFF.

A few counts support this clone. The chain employs TRBV12-5 and TRBJ2-7; D perhaps matches TRBD1 (5 bases). V lost 6 bases to trimming and J lost 2 bases, with 17 bases between them. There are 15 residues in the CDR3. Germline-derived CDR1 and CDR2 are LGHNT and FRNRAP. The CDR3 nucleotides read TGTGCTAGTGGCCAACCCGACAGACCTACCTACGAGCAGTACTTC. This codes for CASGQPDRPTYEQYF.

This clone has more than one count but fewer than ten. This chain uses TRBV5-5 with TRBJ1-6; D remains unclear. Trimming shortened V by 5 bases and J by 5 bases, and 14 bases separated the two germline ends. The germline V gene encodes CDR1 SGHKS and CDR2 YYEKEE (reference sequence). The CDR3 covers 15 residues. DNA of the CDR3: TGTGCCAGCAGGTCCCCGGGAACTGATAATTCACCCCTCCACTTT. Its translation is CASRSPGTDNSPLHF.

V and J are TRBV27 and TRBJ2-1, with D tentatively TRBD1 (6 bases). Trimming removed 5 bases from V and 5 bases from J, with 19 bases in between. CDR1 and CDR2 (germline): MNHEY, SMNVEV (reference sequence). The CDR3 totals 16 residues. CDR3 region: CASSPTWTVGNNEQFF. As DNA, the CDR3 is TGTGCCAGCAGTCCGACTTGGACAGTGGGAAACAATGAGCAGTTCTTC.

The CDR3 nucleotides read TGTGCCAGCAATCGGGGAGACTATGGCTACACCTTC. This gives the protein CASNRGDYGYTF. The chain carries TRBV28 and TRBJ1-2; D gene uncertain. Deletions cut 7 bases from V and 3 bases from J, with 9 bases between. The CDR3 runs to 12 residues. CDR1 is MDHEN and CDR2 is SYDVKM in the germline V gene.

This clone appeared many times. This chain connects TRBV30 to TRBJ1-1, with D perhaps matching TRBD1 (5 bases). Germline values: CDR1 GTSNPN, CDR2 SVGIG (reference sequence). The CDR3 spans 11 residues. Trimming took off 3 bases at V and 7 bases at J, with 9 bases between the two ends. CDR3 sequence: CAWSLRDEAFF. In DNA form, the CDR3 reads TGTGCCTGGAGCCTCAGGGATGAAGCTTTCTTT.

The V call is TRBV4-2, the J call TRBJ1-6; D not resolved. The CDR3 spans 16 residues. Germline values: CDR1 LGHNA, CDR2 YNFKEQ. The ends were cut back, 4 bases at V and 6 bases at J, with 16 bases in the middle. The CDR3 DNA follows: TGTGCCAGCAGCCCCCGAGTTCGGGAAGCTAATTCACCCCTCCACTTT. Translated, it gives CASSPRVREANSPLHF.

The chain couples TRBV6-5 to TRBJ1-1, with D possibly being TRBD1 (5 bases). The germline V gene encodes CDR1 MNHEY and CDR2 SVGAGI. Trimming left V 11 bases short and J 1 base short, with 14 bases between. This CDR3 is built from 13 residues. The CDR3 sequence is CAVNRGGNTEAFF. CDR3 DNA sequence: TGTGCCGTCAATCGGGGGGGGAACACTGAAGCTTTCTTT.

The chain is built from TRBV5-1 and TRBJ2-4; 7 nucleotides agree with TRBD1. The length of the CDR3 is 14 residues. The V segment lost 4 bases and the J segment 3 bases; nucleotides outside the gene matches: 4. From germline, CDR1 is SGHRS and CDR2 YFSETQ. In DNA form, the CDR3 reads TGCGCCAGCAGCCCACAGGGGAACAAAAACATTCAGTACTTC. Amino acids: CASSPQGNKNIQYF. Full variable domain (remainder filled in from reference TRBV5-1 and TRBJ2-4): KAGVTQTPRYLIKTRGQQVTLSCSPISGHRSVSWYQQTPGQGLQFLFEYFSETQRNKGNFPGRFSGRQFSNSRSEMNVSTLELGDSALYLCASSPQGNKNIQYFGAGTRLSVL.

The rearrangement uses TRBV18 and TRBJ1-5, with D possibly matching TRBD1 (5 bases). Germline V gives CDR1 KGHSH, CDR2 LQKENI. V lost 1 base and J lost 5, with 12 bases in between. This CDR3 comprises 15 residues. Written as DNA, the CDR3 is TGTGCCAGCTCACCACGTCAGGGTCAGGATCAGCCCCAGCATTTT. Its protein is CASSPRQGQDQPQHF. The variable domain in full, with the rest retrieved from reference TRBV18 and TRBJ1-5, is NAGVMQNPRHLVRRRGQEARLRCSPMKGHSHVYWYRQLPEEGLKFMVYLQKENIIDESGMPKERFSAEFPKEGPSILRIQQVVRGDSAAYFCASSPRQGQDQPQHFGDGTRLSIL.

The chain combines TRBV27 with TRBJ1-4; D perhaps matches TRBD1 (6 bases). Germline V gene sequence: CDR1 MNHEY, CDR2 SMNVEV (reference sequence). The CDR3 spans 15 residues. V lost 3 bases, J lost 5 bases, and 13 bases lay in between. Here the CDR3 DNA reads TGTGCCAGCAGTTTTTCGGGACAAATCAATGAAAAACTGTTTTTT. Translated, it gives CASSFSGQINEKLFF.

This chain connects TRBV5-1 to TRBJ2-7, with a weak D call TRBD1 (6 bases). This CDR3 contains 13 residues. Germline V gene data show CDR1 as SGHRS and CDR2 as YFSETQ. V lost 9 bases to trimming and J lost 2 bases, with 15 bases between them. The CDR3 DNA reads TGCGCCACTCGGACAGATGGAACCTACGAGCAGTACTTC. Translating gives CATRTDGTYEQYF. Together with reference TRBV5-1 and TRBJ2-7, the CDR3 gives the full variable domain: KAGVTQTPRYLIKTRGQQVTLSCSPISGHRSVSWYQQTPGQGLQFLFEYFSETQRNKGNFPGRFSGRQFSNSRSEMNVSTLELGDSALYLCATRTDGTYEQYFGPGTRLTVT.